Sequencing of this T cell receptor beta chain was carried out in a study of blood T cell repertoires in COVID-19. How the authors handled the data: Reference gene primer amplification yielded estimated nucleated cell counts. The repertoire was sequenced with immunoSEQ multiplex PCR; TCRdb's copy has only in-frame clones and lacks some. D and trimming were read from the DNA, whereas the V and J calls and clone size are those reported in that table. This sample has approximately 97,000 clones, with around 86% found just once. The sequence was collected from a man aged 50-59 years with active or convalescent COVID-19. Sequencing input: peripheral blood.

The CDR3 spells CASSSLIVPAGELFF. In DNA form, the CDR3 reads TGTGCCAGCAGTTCCCTAATTGTGCCGGCCGGGGAGCTGTTTTTT. The V and J genes are TRBV27 and TRBJ2-2; D is unresolved. V lost 4 bases and J lost 6, with 15 bases in between. The CDR3 sequence is 15 residues long. Germline V gene data show CDR1 as MNHEY and CDR2 as SMNVEV (reference sequence).